This T cell receptor beta chain comes out of a study of shared clonotypes between healthy human individuals. The length of the CDR3 is 15 residues. V lost 0 bases, J lost 1 base, and 11 bases lay in between. Per germline, CDR1 SGHDT and CDR2 YYEEEE. In the original processing: From ImmunoSEQ came sequences covering only the junction and carrying no quality scores, so filtering differed. Only in-frame clones appear in the TCRdb table, and some are missing; sequencing was by immunoSEQ multiplex PCR. V and J calls plus clone size are reproduced from that table; the DNA served to infer D and trimming. Among over a million clones listed, around 82% were seen once.

This chain uses TRBV5-6 with TRBJ2-7; possibly TRBD1 for D (5 bases). This clonotype was obtained from a man aged 18-30 years in good health. Some clones in this sample may be carry-over from other donors' samples. The sample taken for sequencing was memory CD4+ T cells from PBMCs. As to subset: CD45RA-negative fraction. The CDR3 DNA is TGTGCCAGCAGCTTGGTGAAGGGGCAGTCCTACGAGCAGTACTTC. Amino acid sequence: CASSLVKGQSYEQYF.